One and the same sample provided the 10 T cell receptor beta chains below, sequenced in a study of shared clonotypes between healthy human individuals. Produced via immunoSEQ multiplex PCR; TCRdb's table is partial and in-frame only. The table includes 1,400,000 or so clones, roughly 98.5% detected once. Sequencing was performed on naive CD4+ T cells sorted from blood. As for subset: CD45RA+ positively selected. All receptors derive from a man aged 30 to 45 in good health.

Regarding this clone: The same CDR3 arises from other DNA sequences in this sample as well. This sequence joins TRBV5-4 and TRBJ2-5, with 11 bases that match TRBD2. Looked up from germline, CDR1 is SGHNT and CDR2 is YYREEE (reference sequence). The CDR3 is 13 residues long. With V trimmed by 4 bases and J by 4 bases, 0 bases remained unmatched. For the CDR3, the DNA is TGTGCCAGCAGCCTAGCGGGAGGAGAGACCCAGTACTTC. It translates to CASSLAGGETQYF.

This chain joins TRBV7-9 and TRBJ1-2; D is perhaps TRBD1 (5 bases). CDR1 is SEHNR, CDR2 FQNEAQ, per germline (reference sequence). V was shortened by 2 bases and J by 8 bases, with 15 bases between the two germline ends. The length of the CDR3 is 14 residues. The CDR3 here is CASSLISGGDGYTF. CDR3 nucleotides: TGTGCCAGCAGCTTAATAAGTGGAGGGGACGGCTACACCTTC.

V is TRBV27 and J is TRBJ2-3; TRBD1 or TRBD2 may be the D gene (5 bases each). The CDR3 is 15 residues long. CDR1 and CDR2 from the germline V gene are MNHEY and SMNVEV (reference sequence). V was trimmed by 5 bases and J by 1 base, leaving 13 bases between them. As DNA, the CDR3 is TGTGCCAGCAGTCAACTAGGGGCCCGCACAGATACGCAGTATTTT. Translated, it gives CASSQLGARTDTQYF.

This rearrangement joins TRBV19 to TRBJ2-5, with 9 bases lining up with TRBD1. The CDR3 length is 14 residues. With 6 bases clipped from V and 4 bases from J, the junction kept 6 bases outside the gene matches. Germline-derived CDR1 and CDR2 are LNHDA and SQIVND (reference sequence). Here the CDR3 DNA reads TGTGCCAGTAGCAGACAGGGGGGAGGAGAGACCCAGTACTTC. Protein: CASSRQGGGETQYF. Full variable domain (outside the CDR3, taken from reference TRBV19 and TRBJ2-5): DGGITQSPKYLFRKEGQNVTLSCEQNLNHDAMYWYRQDPGQGLRLIYYSQIVNDFQKGDIAEGYSVSREKKESFPLTVTSAQKNPTAFYLCASSRQGGGETQYFGPGTRLLVL.

This chain joins TRBV6-5 and TRBJ2-3; TRBD2 matches 8 bases. The ends lost 4 bases at V and 2 bases at J; junction bases unmatched: 5. The CDR3 extends over 15 amino acids. The germline gives CDR1 MNHEY, CDR2 SVGAGI. The CDR3 here is CASSSSGRDTDTQYF. The CDR3 nucleotides are TGTGCCAGCAGTTCCAGCGGGAGAGACACAGATACGCAGTATTTT.

CDR3 residues: CASSRIKDMKLFF. For the CDR3, the DNA is TGTGCCAGCAGCCGCATCAAAGACATGAAACTGTTTTTT. The genes are TRBV14 and TRBJ1-4; D call uncertain. CDR1 is SGHDN, CDR2 FVKESK, per germline. V gave up 4 bases and J gave up 11 bases, with 14 bases separating them. CDR3 length: 13 residues.

The chain carries TRBV9 and TRBJ1-4; D might be TRBD1 (5 bases). CDR3 length: 15 residues. V lost 3 bases and J 8 bases, leaving 17 bases between the germline ends. Germline V CDR1 and CDR2: SGDLS, YYNGEE. DNA for the CDR3: TGTGCCAGCAGCGGAAGCGGAAAACGGGGGGAAAAACTGTTTTTT. Its translation is CASSGSGKRGEKLFF.

V usage is TRBV7-2 and J usage is TRBJ2-7, with 8 nucleotides matching TRBD2. CDR1 and CDR2 (germline): SGHTA, FQGNSA. After removal of 7 bases from V and 5 bases from J, the junction contained 10 bases not matched to a gene. This CDR3 is 14 amino acids long. In nucleotides, the CDR3 is TGTGCCAGCACCTTCGGGGGGGGCGCCCACGAGCAGTACTTC. As protein: CASTFGGGAHEQYF.

The V call is TRBV10-3, the J call TRBJ2-3; 7 bases match TRBD1. V lost 10 bases and J lost 8; bases outside the gene matches: 15. This CDR3 contains 14 residues. Germline-derived CDR1 and CDR2 are ENHRY and SYGVKD. The DNA for the CDR3 is TGTGCCACCAGAGACAGGGCCCCGAGGGGTACGCAGTATTTT. Translating gives CATRDRAPRGTQYF.

This chain uses TRBV28 with TRBJ2-7, with a tentative D call TRBD2 (5 bases). Germline V gene lookup returns CDR1 MDHEN and CDR2 SYDVKM. The length of the CDR3 is 15 residues. V lost 7 bases and J 2 bases, leaving 18 bases between the germline ends. The CDR3 coding sequence is TGTGCCAGCACCCAAGGAGCGCTAGCTGCCTACGAGCAGTACTTC. This gives the protein CASTQGALAAYEQYF.